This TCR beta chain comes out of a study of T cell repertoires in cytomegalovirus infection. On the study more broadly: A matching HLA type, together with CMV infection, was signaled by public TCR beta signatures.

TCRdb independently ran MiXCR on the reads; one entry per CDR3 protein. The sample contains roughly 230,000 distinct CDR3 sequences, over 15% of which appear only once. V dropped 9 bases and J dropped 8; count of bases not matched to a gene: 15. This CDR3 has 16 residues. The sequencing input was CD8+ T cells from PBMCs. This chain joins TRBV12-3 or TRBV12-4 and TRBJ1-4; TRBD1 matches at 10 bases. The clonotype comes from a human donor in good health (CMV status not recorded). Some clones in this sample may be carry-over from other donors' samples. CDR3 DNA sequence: TGTGCCAGTCAACGGAAATTCCGGGACAGGGGCGAAAAACTGTTTTTT. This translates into CASQRKFRDRGEKLFF.